Following are 14 T cell receptor beta chains from one sample sequenced in a study of CD8+ T cells in alopecia areata. Sample treatment: oral pan-JAK inhibitor, 5-10 mg twice daily. cDNA serving as the sequencing template came from extracted, reverse transcribed RNA. Generated by immunoSEQ multiplex PCR, the TCRdb table keeps only in-frame clones and is missing some. The sample has 150,000 to 200,000 clones; 64% are singletons. The sample here was CD4+ T cells sorted from blood, taken at roughly week 49, from a patient treated with tofacitinib. All receptors derive from a human donor with alopecia areata.

The V call is TRBV9, the J call TRBJ2-2; 8 bases align to TRBD1. Germline CDR1 reads SGDLS; CDR2 reads YYNGEE. CDR3 length equals 16 residues. Trimming at V came to 0 bases and at J to 4 bases, leaving 5 bases not matched to a gene. CDR3 region: CASSVAVTGVTGELFF. CDR3 bases: TGTGCCAGCAGCGTAGCTGTGACAGGGGTCACCGGGGAGCTGTTTTTT. The whole variable domain, remainder taken from reference TRBV9 and TRBJ2-2, is DSGVTQTPKHLITATGQRVTLRCSPRSGDLSVYWYQQSLDQGLQFLIQYYNGEERAKGNILERFSAQQFPDLHSELNLSSLELGDSALYFCASSVAVTGVTGELFFGEGSRLTVL.

This clone was seen many times. J is TRBJ1-1 and V is TRBV4-3; D remains ambiguous. CDR1 and CDR2 (germline): LGHNA, YSLEER. The CDR3 consists of 13 residues. V was clipped by 5 bases and J by 3 bases, with 10 bases between them. Here the CDR3 reads CASSSRRDTEAFF. The CDR3 DNA follows: TGCGCCAGCAGCTCACGGAGGGACACTGAAGCTTTCTTT.

The V and J genes are TRBV9 and TRBJ2-3; 7 positions match TRBD1. The germline V gene has CDR1 SGDLS and CDR2 YYNGEE. V lost 4 bases, J lost 2 bases, and 7 bases stayed unmatched. This CDR3 contains 15 residues. CDR3 in amino acids: CASSPRTGTTDTQYF. Here the CDR3 DNA reads TGTGCCAGCAGCCCACGGACAGGAACCACAGATACGCAGTATTTT.

J is TRBJ1-5 and V is TRBV7-2; no definite D call. The V gene's germline CDR1 is SGHTA and CDR2 FQGNSA. There are 13 residues in the CDR3. V was trimmed by 0 bases and J by 3 bases, leaving 3 bases between them. In DNA form, the CDR3 reads TGTGCCAGCAGCTTAGCGGCCAATCAGCCCCAGCATTTT. Amino acids: CASSLAANQPQHF.

This clone was observed a handful of times. The chain employs TRBV30 and TRBJ1-5; TRBD1 matches at 7 bases. The CDR3 runs 17 residues. Looked up from germline, CDR1 is GTSNPN and CDR2 is SVGIG (reference sequence). Trimming at V came to 3 bases and at J to 3 bases, leaving 14 bases not matched to a gene. CDR3 DNA sequence: TGTGCCTGGAGACCGACAGGGATTCAAGACCACAATCAGCCCCAGCATTTT. This sequence encodes CAWRPTGIQDHNQPQHF.

Concerning this clone itself: This specimen includes other DNA sequences encoding the same CDR3. The rearrangement joins TRBV4-3 to TRBJ1-2, with 7 nucleotides matching TRBD1. The germline gives CDR1 LGHNA, CDR2 YSLEER. V dropped 1 base and J dropped 4; count of bases not matched to a gene: 6. The CDR3 spans 15 residues. CDR3 amino acids: CASSQGEDRPYGYTF. The CDR3 DNA is TGCGCCAGCAGCCAAGGGGAGGACAGGCCCTATGGCTACACCTTC.

There are a few counts of this clone. V is TRBV27 and J is TRBJ1-2; 7 positions agree with TRBD1. Germline V gene lookup returns CDR1 MNHEY and CDR2 SMNVEV (reference sequence). There are 15 residues in the CDR3. J lost 8 bases, V lost 8 bases, and 17 bases had no gene match. Here the CDR3 DNA reads TGTGCCAGCGCACAGCACGGGACAGCTCTTAGGGGCTACACCTTC. Protein sequence: CASAQHGTALRGYTF.

The genes are TRBV29-1 and TRBJ1-2, with no clear D. The CDR3 contains 11 residues. The germline gives CDR1 SQVTM, CDR2 ANQGSEA. V shed 5 bases and J shed 7 bases, with 11 bases lying between them. The CDR3 loop is CSVTEAVGYTF. DNA for the CDR3: TGCAGCGTTACCGAGGCGGTTGGCTACACCTTC.

This clone was detected ten times or more. V gene TRBV7-9 combines with J gene TRBJ1-1, with 7 bases aligning to TRBD1. CDR3 size: 15 residues. Germline lookup yields CDR1 SEHNR and CDR2 FQNEAQ (reference sequence). The V segment lost 5 bases and the J segment 4 bases; nucleotides outside the gene matches: 10. CDR3 protein: CASSPLTGKSTEAFF. CDR3 nucleotides: TGTGCCAGCAGCCCGTTGACAGGGAAGAGCACTGAAGCTTTCTTT.

The chain couples TRBV20-1 to TRBJ1-2; TRBD1 aligns across 7 bases. Germline CDR1 reads DFQATT; CDR2 reads SNEGSKA (reference sequence). The CDR3 has 11 amino acids. With V trimmed by 7 bases and J by 4 bases, 3 bases remained unmatched. DNA for the CDR3: TGCAGTGGCGGGACAGCCTATGGCTACACCTTC. Its protein is CSGGTAYGYTF.

This chain connects TRBV7-8 to TRBJ1-6, with D possibly matching TRBD1 (5 bases). CDR1 and CDR2 from the germline V gene are SGHVS and FQNEAQ. The CDR3 loop spans 15 amino acids. V lost 3 bases and J lost 4, with 10 bases in between. CDR3 bases: TGTGCCAGCAGCTTGGCGGGGCTTTATAATTCACCCCTCCACTTT. Protein sequence: CASSLAGLYNSPLHF.

The V call is TRBV5-1, the J call TRBJ1-2, with unresolved D. The CDR3 length is 11 residues. The V and J ends lost 7 bases and 2 bases respectively, with 6 bases between them. The V gene's germline CDR1 is SGHRS and CDR2 YFSETQ. The CDR3 DNA is TGCGCCAGCCCAGACAACTATGGCTACACCTTC. Its protein product is CASPDNYGYTF.

V gene TRBV7-2 combines with J gene TRBJ1-5; D unclear. With 1 base removed from V and 0 bases from J, the gap between germline ends came to 7 bases. CDR3 length equals 15 residues. CDR1 SGHTA and CDR2 FQGNSA come from the germline V gene. This CDR3 reads CASSLVDYSNQPQHF. The CDR3 coding sequence is TGTGCCAGCAGCTTAGTCGATTATAGCAATCAGCCCCAGCATTTT. Using reference TRBV7-2 and TRBJ1-5 for the parts outside the CDR3, the full variable domain is GAGVSQSPSNKVTEKGKDVELRCDPISGHTALYWYRQSLGQGLEFLIYFQGNSAPDKSGLPSDRFSAERTGGSVSTLTIQRTQQEDSAVYLCASSLVDYSNQPQHFGDGTRLSIL.

This chain uses TRBV7-3 with TRBJ2-7, with TRBD2 as a possible D gene (5 bases). V dropped 5 bases and J dropped 6 bases, with 11 bases sitting between them. CDR1 is SGHTA, CDR2 FQGTGA, per germline. This CDR3 contains 12 residues. The CDR3 nucleotides read TGTGCCAGCAGCCCTAAGGACTCCGAGCAGTACTTC. It codes for CASSPKDSEQYF.